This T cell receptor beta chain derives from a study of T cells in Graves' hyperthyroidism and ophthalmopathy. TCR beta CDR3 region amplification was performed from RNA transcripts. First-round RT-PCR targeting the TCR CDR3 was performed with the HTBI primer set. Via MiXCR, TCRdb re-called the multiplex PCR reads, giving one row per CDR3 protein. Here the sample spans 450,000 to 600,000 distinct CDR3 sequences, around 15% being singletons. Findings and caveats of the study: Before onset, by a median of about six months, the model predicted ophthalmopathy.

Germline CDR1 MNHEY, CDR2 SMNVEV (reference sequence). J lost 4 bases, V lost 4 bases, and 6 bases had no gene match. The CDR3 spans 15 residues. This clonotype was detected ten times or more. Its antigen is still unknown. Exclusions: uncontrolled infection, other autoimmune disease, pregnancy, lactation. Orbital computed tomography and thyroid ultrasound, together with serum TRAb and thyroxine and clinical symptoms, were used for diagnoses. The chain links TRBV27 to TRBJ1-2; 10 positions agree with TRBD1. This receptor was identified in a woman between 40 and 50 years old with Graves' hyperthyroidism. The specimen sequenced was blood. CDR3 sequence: CASSSGRDRGYGYTF. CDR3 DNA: TGTGCCAGCAGTTCGGGCCGGGACAGGGGCTATGGCTACACCTTC.